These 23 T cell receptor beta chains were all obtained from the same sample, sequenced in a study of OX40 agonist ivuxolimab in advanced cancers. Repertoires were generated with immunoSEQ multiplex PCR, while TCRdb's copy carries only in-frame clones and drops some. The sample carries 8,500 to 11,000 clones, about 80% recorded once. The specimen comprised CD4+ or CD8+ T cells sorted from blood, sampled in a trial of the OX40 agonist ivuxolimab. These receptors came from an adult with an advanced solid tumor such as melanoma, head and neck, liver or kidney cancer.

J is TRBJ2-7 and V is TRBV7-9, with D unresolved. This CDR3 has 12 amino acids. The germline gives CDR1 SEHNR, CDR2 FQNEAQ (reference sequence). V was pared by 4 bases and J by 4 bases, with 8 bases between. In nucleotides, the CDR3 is TGTGCCAGCAGCTCCCTTTGGTACGAGCAGTACTTC. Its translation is CASSSLWYEQYF.

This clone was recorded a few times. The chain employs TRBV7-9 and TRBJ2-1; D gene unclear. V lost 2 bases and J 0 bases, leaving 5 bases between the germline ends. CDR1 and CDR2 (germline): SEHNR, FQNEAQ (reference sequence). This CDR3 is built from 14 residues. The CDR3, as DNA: TGTGCCAGCAGCTTACCGCCCTCCTACAATGAGCAGTTCTTC. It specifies CASSLPPSYNEQFF.

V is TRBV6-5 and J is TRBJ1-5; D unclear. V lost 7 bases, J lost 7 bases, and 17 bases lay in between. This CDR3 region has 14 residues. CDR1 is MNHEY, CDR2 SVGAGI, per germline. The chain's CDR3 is CASTPGQVGQPQHF. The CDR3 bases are TGTGCCAGCACCCCCGGGCAGGTGGGACAGCCCCAGCATTTT.

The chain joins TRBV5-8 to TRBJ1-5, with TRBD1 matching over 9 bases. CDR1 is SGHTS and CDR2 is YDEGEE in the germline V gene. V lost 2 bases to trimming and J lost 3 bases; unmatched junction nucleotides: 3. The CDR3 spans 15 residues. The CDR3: CASSFGTGLNQPQHF. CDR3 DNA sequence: TGTGCCAGCAGCTTCGGGACAGGGCTCAATCAGCCCCAGCATTTT.

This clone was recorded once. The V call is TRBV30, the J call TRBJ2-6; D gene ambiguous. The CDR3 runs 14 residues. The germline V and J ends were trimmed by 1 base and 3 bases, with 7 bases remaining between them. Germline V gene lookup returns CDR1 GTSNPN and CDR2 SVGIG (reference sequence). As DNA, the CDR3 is TGTGCCTGGAGTGCGGGTGGTGGGGCCAACGTCCTGACTTTC. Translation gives CAWSAGGGANVLTF.

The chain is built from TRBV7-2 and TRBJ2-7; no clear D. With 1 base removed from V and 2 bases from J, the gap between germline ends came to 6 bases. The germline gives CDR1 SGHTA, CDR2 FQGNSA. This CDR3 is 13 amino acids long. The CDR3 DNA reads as TGTGCCAGCAGCTTAGTGTCTGCCTACGAGCAGTACTTC. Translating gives CASSLVSAYEQYF. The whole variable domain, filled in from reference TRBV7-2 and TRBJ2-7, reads GAGVSQSPSNKVTEKGKDVELRCDPISGHTALYWYRQSLGQGLEFLIYFQGNSAPDKSGLPSDRFSAERTGGSVSTLTIQRTQQEDSAVYLCASSLVSAYEQYFGPGTRLTVT.

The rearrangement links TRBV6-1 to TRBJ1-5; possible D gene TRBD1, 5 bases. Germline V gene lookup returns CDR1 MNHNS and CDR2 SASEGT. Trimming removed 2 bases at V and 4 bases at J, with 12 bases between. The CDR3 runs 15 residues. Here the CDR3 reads CASSEWVGTNQPQHF. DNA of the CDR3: TGTGCCAGCAGTGAATGGGTTGGGACTAATCAGCCCCAGCATTTT.

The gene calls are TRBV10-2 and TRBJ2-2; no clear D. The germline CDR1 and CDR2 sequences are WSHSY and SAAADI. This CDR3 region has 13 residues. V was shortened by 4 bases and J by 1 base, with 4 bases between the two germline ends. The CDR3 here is CASSGRNTGELFF. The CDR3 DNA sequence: TGCGCCAGCAGTGGAAGGAACACCGGGGAGCTGTTTTTT.

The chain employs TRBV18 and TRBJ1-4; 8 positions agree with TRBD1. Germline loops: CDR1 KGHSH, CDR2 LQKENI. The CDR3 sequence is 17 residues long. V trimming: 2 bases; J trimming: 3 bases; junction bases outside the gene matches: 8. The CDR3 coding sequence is TGTGCCAGCTCACCATCCCCCGGGGACAGGTCTAATGAAAAACTGTTTTTT. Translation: CASSPSPGDRSNEKLFF.

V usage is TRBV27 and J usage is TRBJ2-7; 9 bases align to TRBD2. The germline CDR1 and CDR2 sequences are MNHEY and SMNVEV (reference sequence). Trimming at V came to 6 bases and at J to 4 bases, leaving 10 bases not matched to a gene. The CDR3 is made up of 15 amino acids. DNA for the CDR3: TGTGCCAGCAGGGGACGAGGCGGGAGGGTTTACGAGCAGTACTTC. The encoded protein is CASRGRGGRVYEQYF.

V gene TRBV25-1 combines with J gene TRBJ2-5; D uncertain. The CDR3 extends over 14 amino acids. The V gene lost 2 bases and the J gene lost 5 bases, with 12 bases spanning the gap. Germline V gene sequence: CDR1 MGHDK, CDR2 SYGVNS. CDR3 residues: CASSEGHIGETQYF. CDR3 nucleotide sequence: TGTGCCAGCAGTGAAGGCCACATTGGGGAGACCCAGTACTTC. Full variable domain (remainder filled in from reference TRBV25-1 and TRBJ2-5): EADIYQTPRYLVIGTGKKITLECSQTMGHDKMYWYQQDPGMELHLIHYSYGVNSTEKGDLSSESTVSRIRTEHFPLTLESARPSHTSQYLCASSEGHIGETQYFGPGTRLLVL.

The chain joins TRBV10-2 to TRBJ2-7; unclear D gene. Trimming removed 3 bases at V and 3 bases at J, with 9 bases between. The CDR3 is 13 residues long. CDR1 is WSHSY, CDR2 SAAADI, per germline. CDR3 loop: CASSDWLDYEQYF. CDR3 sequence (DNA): TGCGCCAGCAGTGACTGGCTAGACTACGAGCAGTACTTC.

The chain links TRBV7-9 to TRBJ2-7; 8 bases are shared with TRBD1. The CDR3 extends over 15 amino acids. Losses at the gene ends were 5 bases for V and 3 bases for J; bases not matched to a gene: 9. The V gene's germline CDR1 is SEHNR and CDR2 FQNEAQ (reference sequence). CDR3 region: CASSHPGTGGYEQYF. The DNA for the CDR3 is TGTGCCAGCAGCCACCCCGGGACAGGCGGCTACGAGCAGTACTTC.

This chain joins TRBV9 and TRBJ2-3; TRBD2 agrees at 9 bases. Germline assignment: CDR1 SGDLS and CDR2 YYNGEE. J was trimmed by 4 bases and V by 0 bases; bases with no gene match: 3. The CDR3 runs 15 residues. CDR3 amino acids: CASSVEASGADTQYF. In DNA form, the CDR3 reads TGTGCCAGCAGCGTAGAGGCTAGCGGGGCAGATACGCAGTATTTT.

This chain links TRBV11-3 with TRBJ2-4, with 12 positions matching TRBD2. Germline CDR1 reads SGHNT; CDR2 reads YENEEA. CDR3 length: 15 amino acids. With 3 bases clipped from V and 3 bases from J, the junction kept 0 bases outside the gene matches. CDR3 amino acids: CASSLGLAGKNIQYF. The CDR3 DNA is TGTGCCAGCAGCTTGGGACTAGCGGGCAAAAACATTCAGTACTTC.

This chain's CDR3 is CAWSDGPKPYEQYF. CDR3 bases: TGTGCCTGGAGTGACGGGCCTAAGCCCTACGAGCAGTACTTC. The V call is TRBV30, the J call TRBJ2-7; D gene uncertain. Germline CDR1 GTSNPN, CDR2 SVGIG (reference sequence). V shed 1 base and J shed 2 bases, with 12 bases lying between them. The CDR3 sequence is 14 residues long.

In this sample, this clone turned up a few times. In DNA form, the CDR3 reads TGTGCCAGCCAAGGAGGCTACGAGCAGTACTTC. This sequence encodes CASQGGYEQYF. The chain uses TRBV28 and TRBJ2-7; a weak D match, TRBD2 (5 bases). The germline gives CDR1 MDHEN, CDR2 SYDVKM. The CDR3 has 11 residues. The V and J ends lost 8 bases and 3 bases respectively, with 8 bases between them.

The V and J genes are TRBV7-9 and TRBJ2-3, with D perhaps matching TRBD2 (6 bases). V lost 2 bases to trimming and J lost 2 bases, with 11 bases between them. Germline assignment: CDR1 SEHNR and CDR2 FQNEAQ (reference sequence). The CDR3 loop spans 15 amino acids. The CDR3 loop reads CASSLSVLATDTQYF. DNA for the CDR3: TGTGCCAGCAGCTTATCGGTACTAGCCACAGATACGCAGTATTTT. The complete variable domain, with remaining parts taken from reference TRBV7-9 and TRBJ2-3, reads DTGVSQNPRHKITKRGQNVTFRCDPISEHNRLYWYRQTLGQGPEFLTYFQNEAQLEKSRLLSDRFSAERPKGSFSTLEIQRTEQGDSAMYLCASSLSVLATDTQYFGPGTRLTVL.

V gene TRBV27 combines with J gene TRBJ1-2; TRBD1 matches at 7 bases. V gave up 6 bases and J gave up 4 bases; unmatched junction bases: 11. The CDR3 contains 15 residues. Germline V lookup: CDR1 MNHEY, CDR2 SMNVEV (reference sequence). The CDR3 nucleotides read TGTGCCAGCAGCATTGAAGGGGGCAGGGTCTATGGCTACACCTTC. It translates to CASSIEGGRVYGYTF.

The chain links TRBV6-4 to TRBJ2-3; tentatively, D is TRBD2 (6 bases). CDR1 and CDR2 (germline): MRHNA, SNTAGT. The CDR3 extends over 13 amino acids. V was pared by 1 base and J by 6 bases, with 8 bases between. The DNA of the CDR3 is TGTGCCAGCAGTGACTTGGCGGGGGATACGCAGTATTTT. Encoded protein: CASSDLAGDTQYF.

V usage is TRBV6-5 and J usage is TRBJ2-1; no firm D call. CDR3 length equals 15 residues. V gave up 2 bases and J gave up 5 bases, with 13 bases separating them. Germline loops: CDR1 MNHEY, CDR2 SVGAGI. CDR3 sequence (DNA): TGTGCCAGCAGTTACAGCGCTACGGATAACAATGAGCAGTTCTTC. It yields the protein CASSYSATDNNEQFF.

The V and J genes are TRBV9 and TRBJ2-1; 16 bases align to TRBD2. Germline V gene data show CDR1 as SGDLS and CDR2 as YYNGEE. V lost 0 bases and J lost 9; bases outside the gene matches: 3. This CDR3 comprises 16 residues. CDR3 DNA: TGTGCCAGCAGCGTAGCCGGGACTAGCGGGAGGGGTGAGCAGTTCTTC. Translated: CASSVAGTSGRGEQFF.

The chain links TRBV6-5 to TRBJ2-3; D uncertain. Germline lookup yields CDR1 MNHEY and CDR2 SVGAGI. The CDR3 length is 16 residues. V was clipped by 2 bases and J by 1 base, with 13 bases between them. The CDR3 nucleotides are TGTGCCAGCAGTTACGATAGGACCCCGGGCACAGATACGCAGTATTTT. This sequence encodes CASSYDRTPGTDTQYF.